This T cell receptor (beta chain) was captured by sequencing in a study of T cells in Graves' hyperthyroidism and ophthalmopathy. This clonotype showed up many times. Trimming stripped 0 bases from V and 9 bases from J, with 9 bases between. The CDR3 consists of 12 residues. Germline values: CDR1 ENHRY, CDR2 SYGVKD. The study left out patients who had uncontrolled infection, other autoimmune disease, pregnancy or lactation. Extraction of PBMCs used 10 ml of fresh peripheral blood. RNA transcripts provided the source from which TCR beta CDR3 regions were amplified. Primed by the HTBI set, a first-round RT-PCR was run on the TCR CDR3. TCRdb re-derived calls from the multiplex PCR reads in MiXCR, one entry per CDR3 protein. The repertoire holds about 420,000 distinct CDR3 sequences, with about 15% as singletons.

The clonotype originates from a woman aged 18-35 years with Graves' hyperthyroidism. Input material: blood. The chain links TRBV10-3 to TRBJ2-7; D is possibly TRBD2 (5 bases). DNA for the CDR3: TGTGCCATCAGTGAGTCGGTCGGGGTGCAGTACTTC. Its protein product is CAISESVGVQYF.